This T cell receptor beta chain derives from a study of blood T cell repertoires in COVID-19. As for the study in general: Both acute and convalescent COVID-19 samples were obtained from the United States, Italy and Spain. The analysed material was cDNA or gDNA that came from T cells, B-cell-depleted T cells, or PBMCs.

In the authors' methods: From reference gene primer amplification, estimates of nucleated cell counts were derived. Only in-frame clones appear in the TCRdb table, and some are missing; sequencing was by immunoSEQ multiplex PCR. V and J calls and clone size follow that table, whereas D and trimming were derived from the DNA. The sample lists roughly 290,000 clones; around 87% were seen once. Looked up from germline, CDR1 is SGHNT and CDR2 is YYREEE (reference sequence). This CDR3 contains 14 residues. V shed 3 bases and J 8 bases; nucleotides not matched to a gene: 4. Sequenced material: peripheral blood. This chain joins TRBV5-4 and TRBJ2-2; 10 bases agree with TRBD2. This sequence was found in a woman under 40 who had recovered from COVID-19. This chain's CDR3 is CASSSPLAGGELFF. CDR3 DNA: TGTGCCAGCAGCTCACCACTAGCGGGGGGGGAGCTGTTTTTT.